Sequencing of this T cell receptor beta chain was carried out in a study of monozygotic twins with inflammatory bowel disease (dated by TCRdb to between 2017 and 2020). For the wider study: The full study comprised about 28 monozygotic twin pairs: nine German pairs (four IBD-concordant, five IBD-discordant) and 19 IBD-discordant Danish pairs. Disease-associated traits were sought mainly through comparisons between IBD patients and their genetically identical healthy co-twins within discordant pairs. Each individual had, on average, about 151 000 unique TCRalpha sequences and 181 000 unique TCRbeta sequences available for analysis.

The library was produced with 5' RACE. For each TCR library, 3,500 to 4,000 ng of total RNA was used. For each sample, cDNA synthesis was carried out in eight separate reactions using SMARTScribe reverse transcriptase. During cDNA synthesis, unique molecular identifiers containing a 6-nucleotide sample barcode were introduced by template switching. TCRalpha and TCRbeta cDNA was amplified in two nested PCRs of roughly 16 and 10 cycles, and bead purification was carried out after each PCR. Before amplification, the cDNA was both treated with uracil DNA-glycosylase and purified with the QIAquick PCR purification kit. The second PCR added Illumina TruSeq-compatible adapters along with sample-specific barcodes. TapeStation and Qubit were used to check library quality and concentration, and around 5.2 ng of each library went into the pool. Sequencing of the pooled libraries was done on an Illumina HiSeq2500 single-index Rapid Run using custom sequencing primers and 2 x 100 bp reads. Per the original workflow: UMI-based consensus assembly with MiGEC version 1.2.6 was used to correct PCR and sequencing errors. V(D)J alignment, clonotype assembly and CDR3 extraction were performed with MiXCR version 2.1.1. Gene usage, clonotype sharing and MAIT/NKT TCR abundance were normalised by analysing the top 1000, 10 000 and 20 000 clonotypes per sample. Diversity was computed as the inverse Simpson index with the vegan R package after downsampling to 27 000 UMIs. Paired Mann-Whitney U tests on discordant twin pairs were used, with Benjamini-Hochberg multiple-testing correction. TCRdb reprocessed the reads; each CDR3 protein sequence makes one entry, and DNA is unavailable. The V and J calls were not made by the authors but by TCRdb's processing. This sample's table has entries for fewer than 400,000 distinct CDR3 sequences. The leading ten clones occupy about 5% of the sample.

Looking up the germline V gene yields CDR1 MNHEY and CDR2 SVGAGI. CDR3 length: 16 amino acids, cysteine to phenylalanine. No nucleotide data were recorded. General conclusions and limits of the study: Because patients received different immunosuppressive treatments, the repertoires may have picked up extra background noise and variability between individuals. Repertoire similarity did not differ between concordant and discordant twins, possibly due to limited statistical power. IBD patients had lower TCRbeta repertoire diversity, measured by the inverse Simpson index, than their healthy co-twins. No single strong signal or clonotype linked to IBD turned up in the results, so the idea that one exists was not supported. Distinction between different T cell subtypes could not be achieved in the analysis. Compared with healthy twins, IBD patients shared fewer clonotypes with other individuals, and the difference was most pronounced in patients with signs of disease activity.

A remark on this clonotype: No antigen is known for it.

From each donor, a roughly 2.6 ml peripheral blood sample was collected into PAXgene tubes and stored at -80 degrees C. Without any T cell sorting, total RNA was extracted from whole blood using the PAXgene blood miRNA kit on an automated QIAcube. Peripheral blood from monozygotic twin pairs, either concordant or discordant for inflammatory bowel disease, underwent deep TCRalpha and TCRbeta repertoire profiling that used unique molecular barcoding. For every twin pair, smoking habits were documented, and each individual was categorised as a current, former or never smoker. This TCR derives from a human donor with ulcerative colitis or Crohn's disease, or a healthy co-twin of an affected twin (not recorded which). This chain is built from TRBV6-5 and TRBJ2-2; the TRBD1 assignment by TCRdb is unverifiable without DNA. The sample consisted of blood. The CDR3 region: CASSYSKGADTGELFF.